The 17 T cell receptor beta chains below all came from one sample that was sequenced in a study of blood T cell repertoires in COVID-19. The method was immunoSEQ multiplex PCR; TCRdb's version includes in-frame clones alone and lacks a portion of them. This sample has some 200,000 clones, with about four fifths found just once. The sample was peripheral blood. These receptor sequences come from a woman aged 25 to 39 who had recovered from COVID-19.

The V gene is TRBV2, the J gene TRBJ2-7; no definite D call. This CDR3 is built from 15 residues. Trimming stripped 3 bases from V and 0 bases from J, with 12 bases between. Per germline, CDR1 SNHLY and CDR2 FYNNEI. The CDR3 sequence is CASSEGQAFSYEQYF. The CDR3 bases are TGTGCCAGCAGTGAGGGCCAGGCCTTCTCCTACGAGCAGTACTTC.

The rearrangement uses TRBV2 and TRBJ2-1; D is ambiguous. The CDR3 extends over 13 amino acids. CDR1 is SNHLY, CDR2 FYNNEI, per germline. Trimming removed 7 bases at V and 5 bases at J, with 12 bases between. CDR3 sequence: CASTPMRNNEQFF. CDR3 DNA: TGTGCCAGCACCCCGATGCGCAACAATGAGCAGTTCTTC. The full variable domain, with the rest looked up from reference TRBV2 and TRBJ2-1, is EPEVTQTPSHQVTQMGQEVILRCVPISNHLYFYWYRQILGQKVEFLVSFYNNEISEKSEIFDDQFSVERPDGSNFTLKIRSTKLEDSAMYFCASTPMRNNEQFFGPGTRLTVL.

CDR3 sequence (DNA): TGTGCCAGCAAGGGCGGGCCCTATCAAGAGACCCAGTACTTC. Amino acids: CASKGGPYQETQYF. V is TRBV27 and J is TRBJ2-5; tentative D call: TRBD2 (5 bases). Trimming removed 7 bases from V and 2 bases from J, with 14 bases in between. This CDR3 is built from 14 residues. Germline CDR1 and CDR2: MNHEY and SMNVEV (reference sequence).

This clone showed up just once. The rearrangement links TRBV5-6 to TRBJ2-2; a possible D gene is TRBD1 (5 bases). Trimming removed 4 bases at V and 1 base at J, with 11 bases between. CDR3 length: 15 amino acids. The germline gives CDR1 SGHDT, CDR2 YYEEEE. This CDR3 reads CASSRFQGNTGELFF. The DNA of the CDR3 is TGTGCCAGCAGCCGATTTCAGGGGAACACCGGGGAGCTGTTTTTT.

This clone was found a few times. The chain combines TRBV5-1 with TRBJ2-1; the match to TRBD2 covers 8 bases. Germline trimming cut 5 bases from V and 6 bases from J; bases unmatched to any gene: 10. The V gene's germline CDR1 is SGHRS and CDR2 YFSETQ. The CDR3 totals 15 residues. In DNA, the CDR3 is TGCGCCAGCAGTTTGACTAGCGTGAGATCCAATGAGCAGTTCTTC. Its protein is CASSLTSVRSNEQFF.

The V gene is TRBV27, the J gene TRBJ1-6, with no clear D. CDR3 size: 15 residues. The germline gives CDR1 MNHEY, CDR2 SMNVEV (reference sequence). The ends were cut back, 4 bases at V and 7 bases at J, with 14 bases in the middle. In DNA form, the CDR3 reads TGTGCCAGCAGTTGGGGTGGATCGGGGAATTCACCCCTCCACTTT. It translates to CASSWGGSGNSPLHF.

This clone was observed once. In DNA, the CDR3 is TGTGCCACCAGACAATCGTCCGGAGGGATAGATGAGCAGTTCTTC. This sequence encodes CATRQSSGGIDEQFF. The V gene is TRBV24-1, the J gene TRBJ2-1; D may be TRBD2 (6 bases). The CDR3 contains 15 residues. Germline CDR1 reads KGHDR; CDR2 reads SFDVKD. V lost 7 bases and J 8 bases, leaving 20 bases between the germline ends.

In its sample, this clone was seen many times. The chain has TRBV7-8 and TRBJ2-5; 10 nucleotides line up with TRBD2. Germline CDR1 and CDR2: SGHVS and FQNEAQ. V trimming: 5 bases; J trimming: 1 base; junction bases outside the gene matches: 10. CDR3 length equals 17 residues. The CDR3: CASSAEGLAGVQETQYF. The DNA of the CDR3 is TGTGCCAGCAGCGCAGAGGGGCTAGCGGGGGTCCAAGAGACCCAGTACTTC.

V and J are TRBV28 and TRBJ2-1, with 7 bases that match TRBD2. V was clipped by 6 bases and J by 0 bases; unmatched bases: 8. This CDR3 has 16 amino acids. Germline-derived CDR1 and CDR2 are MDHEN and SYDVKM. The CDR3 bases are TGTGCCAGCAGCACCTATCTAGCGGACTCCTACAATGAGCAGTTCTTC. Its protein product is CASSTYLADSYNEQFF. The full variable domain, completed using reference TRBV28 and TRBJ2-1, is DVKVTQSSRYLVKRTGEKVFLECVQDMDHENMFWYRQDPGLGLRLIYFSYDVKMKEKGDIPEGYSVSREKKERFSLILESASTNQTSMYLCASSTYLADSYNEQFFGPGTRLTVL.

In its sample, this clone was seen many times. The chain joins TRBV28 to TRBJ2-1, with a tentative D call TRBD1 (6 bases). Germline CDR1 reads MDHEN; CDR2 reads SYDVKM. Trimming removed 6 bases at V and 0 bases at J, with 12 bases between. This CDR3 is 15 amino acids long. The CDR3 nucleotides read TGTGCCAGCAGGGAAGGACAGAACTCCTACAATGAGCAGTTCTTC. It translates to CASREGQNSYNEQFF.

In DNA, the CDR3 is TGTGCCACCAAGGACAGGGGTTTTTTCGGTCAGCCCCAGCATTTT. Translation gives CATKDRGFFGQPQHF. The chain couples TRBV6-5 to TRBJ1-5; 9 bases are a match to TRBD1. CDR1 is MNHEY and CDR2 is SVGAGI in the germline V gene. This CDR3 contains 15 residues. The trim removed 10 bases at V and 6 bases at J, leaving 13 bases unmatched.

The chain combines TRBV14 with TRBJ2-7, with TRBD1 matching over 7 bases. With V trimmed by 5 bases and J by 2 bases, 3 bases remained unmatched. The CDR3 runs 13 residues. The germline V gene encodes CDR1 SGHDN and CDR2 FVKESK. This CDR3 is CASSGDRAYEQYF. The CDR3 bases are TGTGCCAGCAGCGGAGACAGGGCCTACGAGCAGTACTTC.

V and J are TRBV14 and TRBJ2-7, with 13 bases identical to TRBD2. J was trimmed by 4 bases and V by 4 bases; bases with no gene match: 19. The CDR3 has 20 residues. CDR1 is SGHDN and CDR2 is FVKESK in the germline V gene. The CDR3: CASSLVSPGLAGRELYEQYF. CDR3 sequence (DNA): TGTGCCAGCAGCCTGGTCTCACCGGGACTAGCGGGGCGGGAACTATACGAGCAGTACTTC.

The DNA for the CDR3 is TGTGCCAGCAGGGAGGCTAACTATGGCTACACCTTC. Translated: CASREANYGYTF. The V gene is TRBV6-5, the J gene TRBJ1-2; unclear D gene. The V end was cut by 6 bases, the J end by 0 bases, with 5 bases between. CDR3 length: 12 residues. Germline CDR1 and CDR2: MNHEY and SVGAGI.

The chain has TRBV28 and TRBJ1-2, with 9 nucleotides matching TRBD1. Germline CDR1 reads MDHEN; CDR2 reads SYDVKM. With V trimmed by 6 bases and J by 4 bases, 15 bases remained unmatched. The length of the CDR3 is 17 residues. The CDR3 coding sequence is TGTGCCAGCAGCAATACAGGGGGCTTTAGGACGGGCTATGGCTACACCTTC. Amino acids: CASSNTGGFRTGYGYTF.

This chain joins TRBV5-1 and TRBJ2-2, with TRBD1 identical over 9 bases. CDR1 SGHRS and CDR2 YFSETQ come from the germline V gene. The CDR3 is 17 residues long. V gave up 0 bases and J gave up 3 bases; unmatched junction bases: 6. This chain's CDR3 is CASSLEPQGAYTGELFF. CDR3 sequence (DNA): TGCGCCAGCAGCTTGGAACCACAGGGGGCGTACACCGGGGAGCTGTTTTTT.

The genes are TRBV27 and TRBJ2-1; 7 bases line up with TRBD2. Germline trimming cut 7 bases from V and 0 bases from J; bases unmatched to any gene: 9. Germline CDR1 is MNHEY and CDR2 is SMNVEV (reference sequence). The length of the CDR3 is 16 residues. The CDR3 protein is CASMGLADVSYNEQFF. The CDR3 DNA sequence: TGTGCCAGCATGGGGCTAGCGGATGTCTCCTACAATGAGCAGTTCTTC.